This T cell receptor beta chain comes out of a study of T cell clusters in autoimmune cytopenias. Study at large: TRB sequencing had a median around 52,000 reads and approximately 2,400 distinct clonotypes per sample.

Study-wide results and limits: Compared with active autoimmune hepatitis patients, healthy donors showed approximately 2.7-fold more exclusive TRB clusters. The T cell clusters were defined only in silico, without experimental functional validation.

About 37,500 genome equivalents of blood DNA were amplified for TRB. TRB rearrangements were amplified by touch-down multiplex PCR with mixed TRB-A/B primers. TCRdb re-called the multiplex PCR reads; every CDR3 protein appears as one record, without DNA. This table holds roughly 12,000 distinct CDR3 sequences. As regards this clonotype: What it binds is not known.

The specimen was peripheral blood. This clonotype originated in a human donor with an autoimmune cytopenia or autoimmune hepatitis (not recorded which).

The CDR3 sequence is CASSLDLGRVTQYF. V usage is TRBV7-2 and J usage is TRBJ2-5; TCRdb's D call of TRBD2 is untestable without DNA. There are 14 residues in the CDR3. Germline-derived CDR1 and CDR2 are SGHTA and FQGNSA.